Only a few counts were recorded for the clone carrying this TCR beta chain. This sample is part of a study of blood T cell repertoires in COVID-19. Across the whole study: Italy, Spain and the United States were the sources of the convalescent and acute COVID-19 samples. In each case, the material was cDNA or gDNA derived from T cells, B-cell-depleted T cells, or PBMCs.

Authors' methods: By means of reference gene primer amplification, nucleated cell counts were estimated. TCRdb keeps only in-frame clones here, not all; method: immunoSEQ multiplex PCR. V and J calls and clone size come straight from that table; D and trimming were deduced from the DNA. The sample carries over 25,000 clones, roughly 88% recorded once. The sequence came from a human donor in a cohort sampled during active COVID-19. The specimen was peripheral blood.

The CDR3 spells CASGNLAGAGELFF. The CDR3 nucleotides read TGTGCCAGCGGGAATCTAGCGGGGGCGGGGGAGCTGTTTTTT. The rearrangement links TRBV2 to TRBJ2-2; 10 nucleotides align to TRBD2. The junction had 8 bases not matched to a gene; V was cut back by 8 bases and J by 8 bases. The CDR3 length is 14 residues. CDR1 SNHLY and CDR2 FYNNEI come from the germline V gene.